This T cell receptor beta chain was identified in a study of early T cells in non-severe SARS-CoV-2 infection. This CDR3 region has 12 residues. V lost 8 bases and J 3 bases, leaving 11 bases between the germline ends. The V gene's germline CDR1 is SNHLY and CDR2 FYNNEI. TCRdb called the 5' RACE reads again in MiXCR, with one record for every CDR3 protein. Of about 45,000 distinct CDR3 sequences listed, 12% are singletons. The chain is built from TRBV2 and TRBJ2-7, with D unresolved. Specimen: whole blood. The clonotype comes from an adult who was a healthcare worker with PCR-confirmed SARS-CoV-2 infection or an uninfected control (not recorded which). The CDR3 spells CASGTLLYEQYF. CDR3 DNA sequence: TGTGCCAGCGGTACTCTTCTCTACGAGCAGTACTTC.